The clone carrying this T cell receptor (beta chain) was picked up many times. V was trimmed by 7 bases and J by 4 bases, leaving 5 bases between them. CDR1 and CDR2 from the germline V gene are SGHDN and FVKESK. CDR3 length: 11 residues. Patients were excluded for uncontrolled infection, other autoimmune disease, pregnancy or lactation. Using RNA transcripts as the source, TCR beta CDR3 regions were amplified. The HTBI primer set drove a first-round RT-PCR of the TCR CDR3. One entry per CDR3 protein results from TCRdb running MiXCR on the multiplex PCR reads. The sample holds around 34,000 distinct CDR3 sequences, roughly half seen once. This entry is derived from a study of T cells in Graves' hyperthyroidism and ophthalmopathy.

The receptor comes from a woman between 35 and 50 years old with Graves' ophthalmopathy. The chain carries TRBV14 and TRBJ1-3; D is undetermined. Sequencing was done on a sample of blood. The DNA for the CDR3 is TGTGCCAGCAAGGAGGGAAACACCATATATTTT. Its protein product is CASKEGNTIYF.